A selection of T cell receptor beta chains follows, all from one sample in a study of blood T cell repertoires in COVID-19. Clones were sequenced by immunoSEQ multiplex PCR, and TCRdb holds only the in-frame ones, with some missing. The sample shows 200,000 to 300,000 clones, about four fifths of them seen only once. Specimen: PBMCs or T cells enriched from blood (not recorded which). Source of these receptors: a woman in her 40s who had been exposed to COVID-19. Both conserved end residues are part of each CDR3.

V	J	CDR3
TRBV5-1	TRBJ2-5	CASSFTGQETQYF
TRBV7-3	TRBJ2-5	CASSSTGTSLQETQYF
TRBV2	TRBJ2-5	CASSPETQYF
TRBV18	TRBJ2-7	CASSPAGESLYEQYF
TRBV5-4	TRBJ1-6	CASSPTLTYSPLHF
TRBV18	TRBJ2-5	CASSAREGLETQYF
TRBV5-1	TRBJ2-1	CASSTGQLSNEQFF
TRBV7-2	TRBJ1-1	CASSPNRDYNTEAFF
TRBV7-2	TRBJ2-1	CASSSKLAGYNEQFF
TRBV6-2/TRBV6-3	TRBJ1-5	CASSYSRQGLVYAPQHF
TRBV7-2	TRBJ2-5	CASSPSSGGQETQYF
TRBV5-6	TRBJ2-1	CASSSTSYNEQFF
TRBV19	TRBJ2-2	CASSIYGSGELFF
TRBV7-9	TRBJ1-3	CASSLTASGLTGNTIYF
TRBV5-1	TRBJ1-4	CASSLQGGNEKLFF
TRBV9	TRBJ2-1	CASSVDLPSEQFF
TRBV5-4	TRBJ1-6	CASSARQGIADSPLHF
TRBV4-2	TRBJ1-6	CASSQDLQGLISPLHF
TRBV19	TRBJ2-7	CASSIQTAYEQYF
TRBV6-1	TRBJ2-3	CASSALTSGASTDTQYF
TRBV7-9	TRBJ1-1	CASSLPGTGLTEAFF
TRBV7-9	TRBJ1-1	CASSVDRYLLNTEAFF
TRBV3-1/TRBV3-2	TRBJ2-1	CASSQWTSGGAARFF
TRBV7-3	TRBJ2-5	CASSLSRTAGQETQYF
TRBV19	TRBJ1-5	CASSIVRDSNQPQHF
TRBV9	TRBJ2-2	CASSGTSWTGELFF
TRBV5-6	TRBJ1-1	CASSPKRGYTEAFF
TRBV3-1/TRBV3-2	TRBJ2-7	CVSSDNFVRTASEQYF
TRBV23-1	TRBJ2-1	CAIPPPGQSYNEQFF
TRBV6-5	TRBJ1-1	CASSRDIQSEAFF
TRBV12-3/TRBV12-4	TRBJ1-2	CASTKDWTDGYTF
TRBV14	TRBJ1-3	CASSQDLRSNTIYF
TRBV7-2	TRBJ2-1	CASSPGTGYNEQFF
TRBV6-5	TRBJ2-4	CANSLSRMAKNIQYF
TRBV25-1	TRBJ2-5	CASSPTSRRGQETQYF
TRBV30	TRBJ1-2	CAWSVLGQGPGYTF
TRBV19	TRBJ2-2	CASSVPGAGAGDTGELFF
TRBV12-5	TRBJ1-1	CASGLGDRGQGEAFF
TRBV7-9	TRBJ1-1	CASSPEVDLVGGDTEAFF
TRBV30	TRBJ2-2	CAWRDRGRPSTGELFF
TRBV4-1	TRBJ2-1	CASSQTGEPYNEQFF
TRBV3-1/TRBV3-2	TRBJ1-1	CASSHLTGTEAFF
TRBV29-1	TRBJ1-1	CSAVLGANTEAFF
TRBV11-2	TRBJ1-1	CASSFSQTGIIPEAFF
TRBV21-1	TRBJ2-5	CASTVPRQLQETQYF
TRBV19	TRBJ2-2	CASSVQNGELFF
TRBV19	TRBJ1-5	CASSAPGQRHQPQHF
TRBV19	TRBJ1-5	CASSIDDRGNQPQHF
TRBV3-1/TRBV3-2	TRBJ2-5	CASSPQIGTSGGNQETQYF
TRBV19	TRBJ1-2	CASSDRGKANYGYTF
TRBV7-3	TRBJ1-1	CASSNPVNTEAFF
TRBV18	TRBJ2-3	CASSPAGTGGPDTQYF